This passage covers 32 T cell receptor beta chains from one sample sequenced in a study of blood T cell repertoires in COVID-19. The table came from immunoSEQ multiplex PCR; TCRdb's copy has only in-frame clones and leaves some out. This sample carries some 120,000 clones, 84% of them seen once, and the ten largest clones take about 12%. Sequenced material: peripheral blood. These receptors came from a woman in her thirties who had recovered from COVID-19.

The V call is TRBV30, the J call TRBJ1-4; D is possibly TRBD1 (5 bases). This CDR3 spans 14 amino acids. Trimming pared 8 bases from V and 5 bases from J, leaving 18 bases between. Germline V gives CDR1 GTSNPN, CDR2 SVGIG (reference sequence). The CDR3 sequence is CAGGTYSGNEKLFF. In DNA form, the CDR3 reads TGTGCCGGCGGGACTTACTCAGGGAATGAAAAACTGTTTTTT.

The rearrangement uses TRBV29-1 and TRBJ2-3; 7 positions agree with TRBD2. This CDR3 has 14 residues. In germline, CDR1 is SQVTM, CDR2 ANQGSEA. Trimming removed 7 bases from V and 8 bases from J; junction bases left unmatched: 15. This CDR3 is CSADSTYLAGTQYF. CDR3 sequence (DNA): TGCAGCGCAGATTCCACTTACTTAGCGGGTACGCAGTATTTT.

The CDR3 sequence: CASRAERYEQYF. The CDR3 coding sequence is TGTGCCAGCAGAGCCGAGAGGTACGAGCAGTACTTC. The V call is TRBV12-3 or TRBV12-4, the J call TRBJ2-7; D unresolved. The CDR3 loop spans 12 amino acids. Trimming pared 6 bases from V and 4 bases from J, leaving 10 bases between.

The V gene is TRBV9, the J gene TRBJ1-2; 8 bases map to TRBD1. Trimming at V came to 4 bases and at J to 7 bases, leaving 12 bases not matched to a gene. This CDR3 has 15 residues. Germline V gene sequence: CDR1 SGDLS, CDR2 YYNGEE. DNA of the CDR3: TGTGCCAGCAGCTTCTGGACAGGGCGGGGATCTGGCTACACCTTC. Its translation: CASSFWTGRGSGYTF. Together with reference TRBV9 and TRBJ1-2, the CDR3 gives the full variable domain: DSGVTQTPKHLITATGQRVTLRCSPRSGDLSVYWYQQSLDQGLQFLIQYYNGEERAKGNILERFSAQQFPDLHSELNLSSLELGDSALYFCASSFWTGRGSGYTFGSGTRLTVV.

The chain couples TRBV6-6 to TRBJ1-5; 7 bases fit TRBD1. The CDR3 length is 15 residues. Germline lookup yields CDR1 MNHNY and CDR2 SVGAGI (reference sequence). V lost 3 bases to trimming and J lost 4 bases; unmatched junction nucleotides: 6. CDR3 region: CASSYGDSFNQPQHF. The DNA for the CDR3 is TGTGCCAGCAGTTATGGGGACAGCTTTAATCAGCCCCAGCATTTT.

This chain's CDR3 is CASSRGRYSNQPQHF. In nucleotides, the CDR3 is TGTGCCAGCAGCCGCGGGAGGTATAGCAATCAGCCCCAGCATTTT. The V and J genes are TRBV7-2 and TRBJ1-5; D remains ambiguous. Germline V gives CDR1 SGHTA, CDR2 FQGNSA. This CDR3 spans 15 amino acids. Trimming removed 5 bases at V and 0 bases at J, with 11 bases between.

This chain connects TRBV27 to TRBJ2-3; TRBD2 aligns across 9 bases. The CDR3 has 17 residues. Trimming cost V 5 bases and J 2 bases; bases outside gene matches: 11. From germline, CDR1 is MNHEY and CDR2 SMNVEV (reference sequence). CDR3: CASSPQMTSGLTDTQYF. DNA of the CDR3: TGTGCCAGCAGTCCTCAAATGACTAGCGGTCTCACAGATACGCAGTATTTT.

V is TRBV7-9 and J is TRBJ2-7, with 8 bases matching TRBD2. Germline CDR1 is SEHNR and CDR2 is FQNEAQ (reference sequence). CDR3 length: 16 amino acids. The ends lost 2 bases at V and 7 bases at J; junction bases unmatched: 13. CDR3 sequence (DNA): TGTGCCAGCAGCTTATTCGTAGCGGGACTCTTGGAGGAGCAGTACTTC. Translated, it gives CASSLFVAGLLEEQYF.

The chain couples TRBV14 to TRBJ2-1; D not resolved. Deletions cut 3 bases from V and 2 bases from J, with 8 bases between. Germline V gene sequence: CDR1 SGHDN, CDR2 FVKESK. This CDR3 has 14 amino acids. CDR3 region: CASSHSSTYNEQFF. In DNA, the CDR3 is TGTGCCAGCAGCCACAGTAGCACCTACAATGAGCAGTTCTTC.

This chain uses TRBV7-8 with TRBJ2-5; 7 bases match TRBD1. Germline V lookup: CDR1 SGHVS, CDR2 FQNEAQ. This CDR3 spans 16 amino acids. Unmatched junction bases numbered 10, after V lost 5 bases and J lost 1 base. The CDR3 region is CASSRPVGTAQETQYF. In DNA form, the CDR3 reads TGTGCCAGCAGCCGACCCGTAGGGACAGCCCAAGAGACCCAGTACTTC.

This clone was seen once. The chain has TRBV4-1 and TRBJ1-2, with TRBD1 matching over 10 bases. With 3 bases clipped from V and 2 bases from J, the junction kept 9 bases outside the gene matches. From germline, CDR1 is MGHRA and CDR2 YSYEKL. The CDR3 is made up of 17 amino acids. The CDR3 region is CASSQYLGTGENYGYTF. CDR3 coding DNA: TGCGCCAGCAGCCAGTACCTGGGGACAGGGGAAAACTATGGCTACACCTTC.

The chain links TRBV9 to TRBJ2-7; D is perhaps TRBD2 (6 bases). The CDR3 is 15 amino acids. V lost 3 bases to trimming and J lost 2 bases, with 15 bases between them. Per the germline V gene, CDR1 is SGDLS and CDR2 is YYNGEE. The CDR3 sequence is CASSDRDGGPYEQYF. CDR3 DNA: TGTGCCAGCAGCGACCGGGACGGAGGGCCCTACGAGCAGTACTTC.

This clone was seen once. The chain couples TRBV7-8 to TRBJ1-4; TRBD1 might be the D (6 bases). The germline gives CDR1 SGHVS, CDR2 FQNEAQ. V lost 4 bases to trimming and J lost 2 bases, with 11 bases between them. The length of the CDR3 is 15 residues. Written as DNA, the CDR3 is TGTGCCAGCAGCTCGACAGGAACTACTAATGAAAAACTGTTTTTT. Translation gives CASSSTGTTNEKLFF.

J is TRBJ2-2 and V is TRBV19; D uncertain. The V gene lost 5 bases and the J gene lost 7 bases, with 11 bases spanning the gap. Germline-derived CDR1 and CDR2 are LNHDA and SQIVND (reference sequence). The CDR3 consists of 13 residues. In DNA, the CDR3 is TGTGCCAGTAGTTCAGGTAGAATCGGGGAGCTGTTTTTT. It specifies CASSSGRIGELFF.

The rearrangement uses TRBV7-8 and TRBJ2-1; 7 nucleotides match TRBD2. Looked up from germline, CDR1 is SGHVS and CDR2 is FQNEAQ. V dropped 5 bases and J dropped 0; count of bases not matched to a gene: 10. This CDR3 comprises 17 residues. DNA of the CDR3: TGTGCCAGCAGCCCACGAGCGGGGCGCACCTCCTACAATGAGCAGTTCTTC. Translated, it gives CASSPRAGRTSYNEQFF.

This clone came up a few times. The chain joins TRBV2 to TRBJ1-2; no firm D call. V gave up 8 bases and J gave up 7 bases, with 11 bases separating them. This CDR3 has 11 amino acids. The germline V gene encodes CDR1 SNHLY and CDR2 FYNNEI. The CDR3 protein is CASGASPGYTF. CDR3 in DNA: TGTGCCAGCGGAGCTTCGCCTGGCTACACCTTC.

The chain links TRBV5-1 to TRBJ1-1; D is unresolved. CDR1 SGHRS and CDR2 YFSETQ come from the germline V gene. The CDR3 length is 14 residues. Trimming stripped 0 bases from V and 0 bases from J, with 6 bases between. CDR3 loop: CASSLDGVNTEAFF. DNA of the CDR3: TGCGCCAGCAGCTTGGATGGAGTGAACACTGAAGCTTTCTTT.

V is TRBV19 and J is TRBJ2-3, with D perhaps TRBD1 (6 bases). Germline V gene lookup returns CDR1 LNHDA and CDR2 SQIVND (reference sequence). The CDR3 covers 15 residues. V was clipped by 1 base and J by 3 bases, with 11 bases between them. CDR3: CASSIGPGATDTQYF. Written as DNA, the CDR3 is TGTGCCAGTAGTATAGGACCAGGGGCAACAGATACGCAGTATTTT.

The CDR3 sequence: CASSYTDRGGEKLFF. The DNA of the CDR3 is TGTGCCAGCAGCTATACGGACAGGGGAGGCGAAAAACTGTTTTTT. The V and J genes are TRBV2 and TRBJ1-4; TRBD1 agrees at 9 bases. Germline-derived CDR1 and CDR2 are SNHLY and FYNNEI. J lost 8 bases, V lost 6 bases, and 10 bases had no gene match. This CDR3 comprises 15 residues. Full variable domain (outside the CDR3, taken from reference TRBV2 and TRBJ1-4): EPEVTQTPSHQVTQMGQEVILRCVPISNHLYFYWYRQILGQKVEFLVSFYNNEISEKSEIFDDQFSVERPDGSNFTLKIRSTKLEDSAMYFCASSYTDRGGEKLFFGSGTQLSVL.

This rearrangement joins TRBV5-4 to TRBJ2-7; TRBD2 aligns across 13 bases. Germline-derived CDR1 and CDR2 are SGHNT and YYREEE (reference sequence). This CDR3 is built from 15 residues. V trimming: 0 bases; J trimming: 11 bases; junction bases outside the gene matches: 8. CDR3 sequence: CASSLAGLAGEVEYF. CDR3 nucleotides: TGTGCCAGCAGCTTGGCTGGACTAGCGGGAGAGGTCGAGTACTTC.

The rearrangement uses TRBV19 and TRBJ2-1; 9 bases line up with TRBD1. The CDR3 loop spans 15 amino acids. V lost 5 bases, J lost 2 bases, and 4 bases stayed unmatched. CDR1 LNHDA and CDR2 SQIVND come from the germline V gene (reference sequence). CDR3 residues: CASSPGQGPYNEQFF. The CDR3 DNA sequence: TGTGCCAGTAGTCCGGGACAGGGCCCCTACAATGAGCAGTTCTTC.

The chain uses TRBV6-1 and TRBJ1-1; no definite D call. CDR1 MNHNS and CDR2 SASEGT come from the germline V gene. Trimming shortened V by 3 bases and J by 5 bases, and 10 bases separated the two germline ends. The CDR3 totals 13 residues. This chain's CDR3 is CASSDRRETEAFF. As DNA, the CDR3 is TGTGCCAGCAGTGACCGTCGAGAGACTGAAGCTTTCTTT.

This clone was observed once. The chain employs TRBV7-4 and TRBJ1-2; D unresolved. Looked up from germline, CDR1 is SGHVT and CDR2 is SQSDAQ. This CDR3 spans 15 amino acids. Trimming pared 3 bases from V and 3 bases from J, leaving 14 bases between. The CDR3 DNA reads as TGTGCCAGCAGCTTGGAACCCGCGGAGCACTATGGCTACACCTTC. Protein product: CASSLEPAEHYGYTF.

V is TRBV6-6 and J is TRBJ2-1; 12 positions match TRBD2. The V segment lost 5 bases and the J segment 8 bases; nucleotides outside the gene matches: 10. The CDR3 totals 16 residues. Germline-derived CDR1 and CDR2 are MNHNY and SVGAGI (reference sequence). CDR3 protein: CASSNRLAGDSDEQFF. The CDR3 DNA sequence: TGTGCCAGCAGTAATCGACTAGCGGGAGATTCAGATGAGCAGTTCTTC.

The rearrangement joins TRBV5-1 to TRBJ1-5, with 9 bases lining up with TRBD1. The CDR3 sequence is 15 residues long. Unmatched junction bases numbered 7, after V lost 7 bases and J lost 2 bases. Looked up from germline, CDR1 is SGHRS and CDR2 is YFSETQ. This CDR3 is CASGEQGAGNQPQHF. The DNA of the CDR3 is TGCGCCAGCGGCGAACAGGGGGCTGGCAATCAGCCCCAGCATTTT.

V gene TRBV3-1 (or the pseudogene TRBV3-2) combines with J gene TRBJ1-5, with D possibly matching TRBD1 (6 bases). CDR1 is LGHDT and CDR2 is YNNKEL in the germline V gene (reference sequence). With 4 bases removed from V and 4 bases from J, the gap between germline ends came to 14 bases. This CDR3 spans 15 amino acids. The CDR3 bases are TGTGCCAGCAGCCCACAGGGTCTCGTAAATCAGCCCCAGCATTTT. Its translation is CASSPQGLVNQPQHF.

A single count supports this clone. This chain connects TRBV2 to TRBJ2-5; 9 bases line up with TRBD1. From germline, CDR1 is SNHLY and CDR2 FYNNEI. This CDR3 region has 15 residues. V lost 5 bases and J lost 4; bases outside the gene matches: 8. The CDR3 coding sequence is TGTGCCAGCAGTTCCCGACAGGGGGGAGGAGAGACCCAGTACTTC. Its translation is CASSSRQGGGETQYF.

This chain joins TRBV5-4 and TRBJ2-1; the D is unclear. Trimming removed 0 bases at V and 4 bases at J, with 11 bases between. Germline assignment: CDR1 SGHNT and CDR2 YYREEE (reference sequence). This CDR3 contains 15 residues. CDR3 residues: CASSLVSGAYNEQFF. The DNA for the CDR3 is TGTGCCAGCAGCTTGGTGTCTGGAGCATACAATGAGCAGTTCTTC.

This clone has just a few counts. V is TRBV19 and J is TRBJ1-1, with TRBD1 as a possible D gene (5 bases). V dropped 1 base and J dropped 7 bases, with 10 bases sitting between them. The CDR3 spans 13 residues. Germline-derived CDR1 and CDR2 are LNHDA and SQIVND (reference sequence). In nucleotides, the CDR3 is TGTGCCAGTAGTATAGGAGACGGGGGTGAAGCTTTCTTT. Translated, it gives CASSIGDGGEAFF.

The J gene is TRBJ1-2, the V gene TRBV19; D not certain. Germline V lookup: CDR1 LNHDA, CDR2 SQIVND (reference sequence). Trimming removed 3 bases from V and 2 bases from J, with 10 bases in between. This CDR3 comprises 14 residues. The CDR3 nucleotides are TGTGCCAGTAGTATCATACAGAGAAACTATGGCTACACCTTC. It specifies CASSIIQRNYGYTF.

In this sample, this clone turned up once. The chain has TRBV13 and TRBJ1-6; 7 positions agree with TRBD1. The CDR3 contains 15 residues. CDR1 is PRHDT and CDR2 is FYEKMQ in the germline V gene (reference sequence). J was trimmed by 5 bases and V by 0 bases; bases with no gene match: 1. CDR3 in amino acids: CASSLGRGHNSPLHF. CDR3 bases: TGTGCCAGCAGCTTAGGTAGGGGGCATAATTCACCCCTCCACTTT.

There are a few counts of this clone. This chain uses TRBV18 with TRBJ1-1, with a weak D call TRBD1 (6 bases). Between the trimmed V and J ends, which lost 4 bases and 1 base, there was a span of 13 bases. Germline assignment: CDR1 KGHSH and CDR2 LQKENI. The CDR3 covers 15 residues. CDR3 DNA sequence: TGTGCCAGCTCACTGGGCATAGGGGGGAACACTGAAGCTTTCTTT. Protein: CASSLGIGGNTEAFF.